These T cell receptor beta chains were read from a single sample in a study of cytomegalovirus exposure and HLA in healthy donors. The repertoire was sequenced with immunoSEQ multiplex PCR; TCRdb's copy has only in-frame clones and lacks some. This table holds more than 100,000 clones, around 66% found once. The sequenced sample was PBMCs. All receptors come from a woman in her 50s in good health and CMV-seronegative. CDR3s include the opening cysteine and the closing phenylalanine or tryptophan. D genes are given only for firm matches. A row's size may be missing; if present it is once, few, many or a size class.

V: TRBV7-9
size: NA
J: TRBJ2-3
D: NA
CDR3: CASSLVQTMTQYF
DNA: TGTGCCAGCAGCTTAGTTCAGACTATGACGCAGTATTTT

V: TRBV19
size: NA
J: TRBJ2-5
D: NA
CDR3: CASSTPYPGETQYF
DNA: TGTGCCAGTAGTACCCCTTACCCAGGGGAGACCCAGTACTTC

V: TRBV15
size: NA
J: TRBJ2-2
D: TRBD1
CDR3: CATRRDRVWVGELFF
DNA: TGTGCCACCAGACGGGACAGGGTGTGGGTCGGGGAGCTGTTTTTT

V: TRBV6-4
size: NA
J: TRBJ2-1
D: NA
CDR3: CASRIQDFSYNEQFF
DNA: TGTGCCAGCAGGATACAGGATTTCTCCTACAATGAGCAGTTCTTC

V: TRBV6-1
size: NA
J: TRBJ2-5
D: NA
CDR3: CASSGGLQETQYF
DNA: TGTGCCAGCAGTGGCGGACTCCAAGAGACCCAGTACTTC

V: TRBV2
size: few
J: TRBJ1-6
D: TRBD1
CDR3: CASTPPGGHNSPLHF
DNA: TGTGCCAGCACTCCGCCAGGGGGCCATAATTCACCCCTCCACTTT

V: TRBV5-1
size: NA
J: TRBJ2-7
D: TRBD1
CDR3: CASSFWTGEGYEQYF
DNA: TGCGCCAGCAGCTTTTGGACAGGGGAAGGCTACGAGCAGTACTTC

V: TRBV19
size: NA
J: TRBJ2-7
D: NA
CDR3: CASTEGYEQYF
DNA: TGTGCCAGTACAGAGGGCTACGAGCAGTACTTC

V: TRBV7-9
size: NA
J: TRBJ1-3
D: TRBD1
CDR3: CASSSSDNRDSSGNTIYF
DNA: TGTGCCAGCAGCTCGTCCGACAACCGGGACAGCTCTGGAAACACCATATATTTT

V: TRBV14
size: NA
J: TRBJ1-1
D: NA
CDR3: CASSQDRVLAFF
DNA: TGTGCCAGCAGCCAAGACAGGGTATTAGCTTTCTTT

V: TRBV7-2
size: NA
J: TRBJ2-7
D: TRBD1
CDR3: CASSLGTGYEQYF
DNA: TGTGCCAGCAGCTTAGGGACAGGCTACGAGCAGTACTTC

V: TRBV21-1
size: NA
J: TRBJ1-2
D: NA
CDR3: CASSKEGTGNYGYTF
DNA: TGTGCCAGCAGCAAAGAGGGGACAGGGAACTATGGCTACACCTTC

V: TRBV18
size: NA
J: TRBJ1-5
D: TRBD1
CDR3: CASSPSRQGIPQHF
DNA: TGTGCCAGCTCACCAAGTCGACAGGGAATACCCCAGCATTTT

V: TRBV18
size: few
J: TRBJ1-5
D: TRBD1
CDR3: CASSPNRGNQPQHF
DNA: TGTGCCAGCTCACCAAACAGGGGAAATCAGCCCCAGCATTTT

V: TRBV5-1
size: NA
J: TRBJ1-1
D: TRBD1
CDR3: CASSLNRDRGHTEAFF
DNA: TGCGCCAGCAGCTTAAACCGGGACAGGGGGCACACTGAAGCTTTCTTT

V: TRBV29-1
size: NA
J: TRBJ2-7
D: NA
CDR3: CSVARSAYEQYF
DNA: TGCAGCGTTGCTAGAAGCGCCTACGAGCAGTACTTC

V: TRBV28
size: NA
J: TRBJ2-2
D: TRBD1
CDR3: CASSFFDVDTGQANTGELFF
DNA: TGTGCCAGCAGCTTCTTTGATGTGGATACGGGACAGGCGAACACCGGGGAGCTGTTTTTT

V: TRBV28
size: NA
J: TRBJ1-1
D: TRBD1
CDR3: CASSSPQGPNEAFF
DNA: TGTGCCAGCAGTTCCCCACAGGGGCCGAATGAGGCTTTCTTT